The present T cell receptor (beta chain) was sequenced within a study of T cells in Graves' hyperthyroidism and ophthalmopathy. Study results and caveats: Among clonotypes expanded in thyroid above 0.001, most were also found in blood.

The table lists this clonotype with many counts. The antigen remains unidentified. Trimming took off 0 bases at V and 0 bases at J, with 6 bases between the two ends. There are 15 residues in the CDR3. CDR1 is LGHDT and CDR2 is YNNKEL in the germline V gene (reference sequence). The blood sample dates from first hyperthyroidism diagnosis, preceding any ophthalmopathy symptoms. Amplified regions were TCR beta CDR3 sequences from RNA transcripts. With the HTBI primer set, the TCR CDR3 went through a first round of RT-PCR. One entry per CDR3 protein results from TCRdb running MiXCR on the multiplex PCR reads. The repertoire holds under 200,000 distinct CDR3 sequences, 9.4% seen once, with approximately 20% in the top ten.

This sequence originates from a woman aged 18-35 years with Graves' hyperthyroidism that later progressed to Graves' ophthalmopathy. This chain links TRBV3-1 with TRBJ2-1, with no clear D. Sequences were obtained from blood. The CDR3 nucleotides read TGTGCCAGCAGCCAAGACGCGATCTCCTACAATGAGCAGTTCTTC. This sequence encodes CASSQDAISYNEQFF.